This T cell receptor (beta chain) was observed in a study of T cells in Graves' hyperthyroidism and ophthalmopathy. Using RNA transcripts as the source, TCR beta CDR3 regions were amplified. The TCR CDR3 was amplified in a first-round RT-PCR using the HTBI primer set. TCRdb reprocessed the multiplex PCR reads with MiXCR, giving one entry per CDR3 protein. The sample shows 300,000 to 400,000 distinct CDR3 sequences, about 15% of them seen only once. The V and J ends lost 0 bases and 0 bases respectively, with 9 bases between them. Germline CDR1 is LGHDT and CDR2 is YNNKEL (reference sequence). CDR3 length: 17 residues.

The rearrangement links TRBV3-1 to TRBJ1-6, with D uncertain. The receptor was derived from a woman younger than 45 with Graves' hyperthyroidism. Sequencing was done on a sample of blood. CDR3: CASSQEGMSSYNSPLHF. The CDR3, as DNA: TGTGCCAGCAGCCAAGAGGGCATGAGCTCCTATAATTCACCCCTCCACTTT. Full variable domain (outside the CDR3, taken from reference TRBV3-1 and TRBJ1-6): DTAVSQTPKYLVTQMGNDKSIKCEQNLGHDTMYWYKQDSKKFLKIMFSYNNKELIINETVPNRFSPKSPDKAHLNLHINSLELGDSAVYFCASSQEGMSSYNSPLHFGNGTRLTVT.